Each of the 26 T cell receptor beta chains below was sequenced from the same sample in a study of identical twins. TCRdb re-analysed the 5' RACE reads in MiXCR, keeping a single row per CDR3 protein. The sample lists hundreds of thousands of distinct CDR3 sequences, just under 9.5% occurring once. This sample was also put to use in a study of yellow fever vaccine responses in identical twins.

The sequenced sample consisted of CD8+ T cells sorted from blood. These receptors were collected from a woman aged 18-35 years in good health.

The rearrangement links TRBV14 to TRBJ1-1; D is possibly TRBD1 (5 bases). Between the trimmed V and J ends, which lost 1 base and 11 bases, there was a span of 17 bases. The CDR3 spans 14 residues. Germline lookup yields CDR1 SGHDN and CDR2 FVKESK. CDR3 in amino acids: CASSQAGQGGSAFF. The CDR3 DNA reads TGTGCCAGCAGCCAAGCGGGCCAGGGCGGGTCCGCTTTCTTT.

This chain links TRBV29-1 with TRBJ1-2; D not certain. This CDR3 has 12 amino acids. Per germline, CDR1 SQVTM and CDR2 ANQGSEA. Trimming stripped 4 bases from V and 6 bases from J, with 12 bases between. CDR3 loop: CSVAERSDGYTF. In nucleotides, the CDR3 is TGCAGCGTTGCGGAACGATCGGATGGCTACACCTTC.

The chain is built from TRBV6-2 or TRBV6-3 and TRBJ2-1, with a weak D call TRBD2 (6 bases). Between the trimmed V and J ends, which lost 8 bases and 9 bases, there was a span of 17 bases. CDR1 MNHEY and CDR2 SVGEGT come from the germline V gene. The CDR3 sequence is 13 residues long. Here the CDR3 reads CASEVGGKGEQFF. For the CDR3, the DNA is TGTGCCAGCGAAGTCGGAGGGAAGGGTGAGCAGTTCTTC.

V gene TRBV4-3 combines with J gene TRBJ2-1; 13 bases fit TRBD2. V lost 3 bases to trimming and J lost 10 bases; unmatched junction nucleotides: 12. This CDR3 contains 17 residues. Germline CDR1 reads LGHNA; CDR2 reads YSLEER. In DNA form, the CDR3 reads TGCGCCAGCAGCCAGTCGCCGGGACTAGCGGGAATGATAGAGCAGTTCTTC. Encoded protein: CASSQSPGLAGMIEQFF.

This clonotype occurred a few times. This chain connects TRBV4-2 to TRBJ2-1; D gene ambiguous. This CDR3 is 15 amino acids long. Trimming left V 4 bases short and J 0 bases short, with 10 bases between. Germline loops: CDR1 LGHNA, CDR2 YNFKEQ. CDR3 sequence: CASSPALSSYNEQFF. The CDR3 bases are TGTGCCAGCAGCCCGGCCCTCAGCTCCTACAATGAGCAGTTCTTC.

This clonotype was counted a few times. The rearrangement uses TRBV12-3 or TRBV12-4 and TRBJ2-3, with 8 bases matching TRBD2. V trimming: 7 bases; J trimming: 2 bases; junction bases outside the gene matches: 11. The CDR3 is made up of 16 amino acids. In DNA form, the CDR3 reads TGTGCCAGCACTTTGCCTAGCGGGCCCCTCACAGATACGCAGTATTTT. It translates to CASTLPSGPLTDTQYF.

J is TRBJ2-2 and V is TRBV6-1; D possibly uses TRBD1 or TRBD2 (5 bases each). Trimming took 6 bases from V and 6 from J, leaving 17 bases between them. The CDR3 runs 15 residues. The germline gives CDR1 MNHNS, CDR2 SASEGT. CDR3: CASSFHGTSAGELFF. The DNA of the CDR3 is TGTGCCAGCAGCTTCCACGGGACCAGCGCCGGGGAGCTGTTTTTT.

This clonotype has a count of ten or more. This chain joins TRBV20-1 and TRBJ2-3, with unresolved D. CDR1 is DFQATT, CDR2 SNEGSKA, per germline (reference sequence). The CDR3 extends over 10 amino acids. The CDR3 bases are TGCAGCGCCGTGGTGGATACGCAGTATTTT. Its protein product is CSAVVDTQYF.

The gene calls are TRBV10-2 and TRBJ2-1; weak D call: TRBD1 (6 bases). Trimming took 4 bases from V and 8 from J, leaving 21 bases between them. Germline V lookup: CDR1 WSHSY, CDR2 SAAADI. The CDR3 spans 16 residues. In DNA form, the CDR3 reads TGCGCCAGCAGTGTTTGGGTTGCAGGGGCCGGGGATGAGCAGTTCTTC. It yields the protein CASSVWVAGAGDEQFF.

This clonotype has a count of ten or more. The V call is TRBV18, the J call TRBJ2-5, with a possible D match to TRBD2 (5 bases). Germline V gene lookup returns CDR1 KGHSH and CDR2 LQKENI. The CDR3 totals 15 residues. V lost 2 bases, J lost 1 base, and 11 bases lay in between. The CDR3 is CASSPAGLSQETQYF. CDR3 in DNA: TGTGCCAGCTCACCAGCCGGACTCAGCCAAGAGACCCAGTACTTC. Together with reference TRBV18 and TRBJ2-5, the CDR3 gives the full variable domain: NAGVMQNPRHLVRRRGQEARLRCSPMKGHSHVYWYRQLPEEGLKFMVYLQKENIIDESGMPKERFSAEFPKEGPSILRIQQVVRGDSAAYFCASSPAGLSQETQYFGPGTRLLVL.

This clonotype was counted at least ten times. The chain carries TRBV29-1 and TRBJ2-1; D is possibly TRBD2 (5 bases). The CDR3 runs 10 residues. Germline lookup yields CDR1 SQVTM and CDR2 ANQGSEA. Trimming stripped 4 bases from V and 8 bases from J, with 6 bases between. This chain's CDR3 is CSVGGHEQFF. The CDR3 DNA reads TGCAGCGTTGGAGGGCATGAGCAGTTCTTC.

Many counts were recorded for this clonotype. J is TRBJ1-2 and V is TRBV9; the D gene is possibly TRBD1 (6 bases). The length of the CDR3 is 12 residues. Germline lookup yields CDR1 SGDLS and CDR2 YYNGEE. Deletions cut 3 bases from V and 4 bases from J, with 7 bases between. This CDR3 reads CASSDRVYGYTF. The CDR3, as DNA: TGTGCCAGCAGCGACAGGGTCTATGGCTACACCTTC.

This chain's CDR3 is CASSLSRTEEASPLHF. In DNA form, the CDR3 reads TGTGCCAGCAGCCTTTCACGGACAGAGGAGGCTTCACCCCTCCACTTT. This sequence joins TRBV4-2 and TRBJ1-6; D is possibly TRBD1 (6 bases). Looked up from germline, CDR1 is LGHNA and CDR2 is YNFKEQ. The CDR3 extends over 16 amino acids. V lost 4 bases and J lost 9, with 19 bases in between.

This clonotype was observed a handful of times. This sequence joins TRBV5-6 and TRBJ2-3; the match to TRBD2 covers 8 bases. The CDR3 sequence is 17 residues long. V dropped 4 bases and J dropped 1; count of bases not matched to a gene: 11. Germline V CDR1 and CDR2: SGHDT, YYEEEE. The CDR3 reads CASSPIEEAGGTDTQYF. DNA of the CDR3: TGTGCCAGCAGCCCGATCGAGGAAGCGGGGGGCACAGATACGCAGTATTTT.

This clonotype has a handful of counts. CDR3 in DNA: TGTGCCAGCAGTTACTCGATCGGACATAGCTACGAGCAGTACTTC. Its protein is CASSYSIGHSYEQYF. V is TRBV6-5 and J is TRBJ2-7; D possibly corresponds to TRBD1 (5 bases). CDR3 length: 15 residues. Germline CDR1 is MNHEY and CDR2 is SVGAGI. Trimming shortened V by 0 bases and J by 3 bases, and 12 bases separated the two germline ends.

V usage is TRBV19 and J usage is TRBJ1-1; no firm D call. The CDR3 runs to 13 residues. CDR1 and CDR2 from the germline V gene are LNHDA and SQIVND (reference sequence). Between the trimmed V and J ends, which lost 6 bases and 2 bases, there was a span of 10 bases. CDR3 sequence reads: CASRHQSNTEAFF. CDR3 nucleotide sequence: TGTGCCAGTAGACATCAAAGCAACACTGAAGCTTTCTTT.

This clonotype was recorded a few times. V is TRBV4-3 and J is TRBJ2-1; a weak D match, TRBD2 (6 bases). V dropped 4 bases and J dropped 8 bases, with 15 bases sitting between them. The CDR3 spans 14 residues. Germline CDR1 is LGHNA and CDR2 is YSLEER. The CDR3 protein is CASSRVLAYDEQFF. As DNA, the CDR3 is TGCGCCAGCAGCCGCGTTCTAGCGTACGATGAGCAGTTCTTC.

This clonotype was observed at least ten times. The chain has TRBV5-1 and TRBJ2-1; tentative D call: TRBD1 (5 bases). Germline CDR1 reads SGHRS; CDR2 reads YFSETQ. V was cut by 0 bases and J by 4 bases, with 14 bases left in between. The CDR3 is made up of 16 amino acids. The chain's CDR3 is CASSLALARQYNEQFF. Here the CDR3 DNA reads TGCGCCAGCAGCTTGGCCCTCGCCAGACAGTACAATGAGCAGTTCTTC.

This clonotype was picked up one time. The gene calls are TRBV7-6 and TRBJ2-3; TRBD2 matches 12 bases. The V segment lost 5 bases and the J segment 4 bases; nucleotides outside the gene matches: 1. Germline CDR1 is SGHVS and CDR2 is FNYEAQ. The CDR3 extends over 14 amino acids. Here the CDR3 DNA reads TGTGCCAGCAGCAGGACTAGCGGGGCAGATACGCAGTATTTT. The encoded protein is CASSRTSGADTQYF.

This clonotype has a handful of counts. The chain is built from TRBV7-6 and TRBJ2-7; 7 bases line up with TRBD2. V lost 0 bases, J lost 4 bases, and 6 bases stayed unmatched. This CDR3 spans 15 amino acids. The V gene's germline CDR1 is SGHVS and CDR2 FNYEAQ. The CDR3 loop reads CASSLAGRGTYEQYF. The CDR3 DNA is TGTGCCAGCAGCTTAGCGGGGAGGGGAACTTACGAGCAGTACTTC.

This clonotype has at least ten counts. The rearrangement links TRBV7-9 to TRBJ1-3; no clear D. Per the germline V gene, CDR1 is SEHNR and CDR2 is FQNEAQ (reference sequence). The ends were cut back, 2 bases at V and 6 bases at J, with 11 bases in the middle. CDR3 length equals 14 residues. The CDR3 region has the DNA TGTGCCAGCAGCTTAACCCTTGGGGTAAACACCATATATTTT. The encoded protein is CASSLTLGVNTIYF.

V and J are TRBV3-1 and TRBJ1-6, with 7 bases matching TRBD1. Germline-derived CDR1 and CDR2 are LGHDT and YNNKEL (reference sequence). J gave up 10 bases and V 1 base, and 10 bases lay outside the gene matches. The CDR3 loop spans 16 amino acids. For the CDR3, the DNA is TGTGCCAGCAGCCAAGGACAGGGTGTCCAAGGCTCACCCCTCCACTTT. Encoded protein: CASSQGQGVQGSPLHF. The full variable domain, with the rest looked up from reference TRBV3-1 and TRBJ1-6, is DTAVSQTPKYLVTQMGNDKSIKCEQNLGHDTMYWYKQDSKKFLKIMFSYNNKELIINETVPNRFSPKSPDKAHLNLHINSLELGDSAVYFCASSQGQGVQGSPLHFGNGTRLTVT.

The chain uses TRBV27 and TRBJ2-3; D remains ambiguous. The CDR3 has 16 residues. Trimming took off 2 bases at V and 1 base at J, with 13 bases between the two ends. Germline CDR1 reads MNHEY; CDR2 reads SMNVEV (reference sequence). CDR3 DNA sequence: TGTGCCAGCAGTTTACTCAGTGTGGCAGGCACAGATACGCAGTATTTT. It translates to CASSLLSVAGTDTQYF.

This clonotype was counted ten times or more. DNA for the CDR3: TGTGCCAGCAGCGATATAGCGGGAGAATACTACAATGAGCAGTTCTTC. This codes for CASSDIAGEYYNEQFF. The rearrangement joins TRBV2 to TRBJ2-1; TRBD2 aligns across 9 bases. Germline-derived CDR1 and CDR2 are SNHLY and FYNNEI. The V segment lost 6 bases and the J segment 3 bases; nucleotides outside the gene matches: 9. This CDR3 region has 16 residues.

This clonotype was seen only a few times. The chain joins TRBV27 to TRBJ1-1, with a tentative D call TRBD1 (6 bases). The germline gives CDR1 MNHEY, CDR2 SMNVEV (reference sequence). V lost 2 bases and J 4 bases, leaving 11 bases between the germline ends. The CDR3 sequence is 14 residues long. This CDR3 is CASSLPGVPTEAFF. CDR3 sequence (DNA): TGTGCCAGCAGTTTACCAGGGGTCCCCACTGAAGCTTTCTTT.

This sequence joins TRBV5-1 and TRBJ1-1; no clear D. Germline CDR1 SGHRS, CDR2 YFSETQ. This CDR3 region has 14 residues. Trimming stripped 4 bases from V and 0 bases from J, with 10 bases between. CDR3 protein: CASSLIQLNTEAFF. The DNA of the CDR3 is TGCGCCAGCAGCCTTATCCAACTGAACACTGAAGCTTTCTTT. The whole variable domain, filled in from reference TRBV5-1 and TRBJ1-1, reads KAGVTQTPRYLIKTRGQQVTLSCSPISGHRSVSWYQQTPGQGLQFLFEYFSETQRNKGNFPGRFSGRQFSNSRSEMNVSTLELGDSALYLCASSLIQLNTEAFFGQGTRLTVV.